Following are 9 T cell receptor beta chains from one sample sequenced in a study of PD-1 blockade in classical Hodgkin lymphoma. In every patient, relapse followed autologous stem cell transplantation, while exposure to brentuximab vedotin differed. The assay was immunoSEQ multiplex PCR, and TCRdb's table has in-frame clones only and misses some. The table has approximately 13,000 clones, over 75% seen once. Sequencing was performed on peripheral blood mononuclear cells (PBMCs), taken at baseline. Every receptor here comes from a human donor with classical Hodgkin lymphoma.

The chain couples TRBV18 to TRBJ2-1, with no clear D. V lost 2 bases, J lost 9 bases, and 11 bases lay in between. The CDR3 is 13 amino acids. Germline CDR1 is KGHSH and CDR2 is LQKENI. The CDR3 DNA reads TGTGCCAGCTCACCAGGGCTTTTGGGTGAGCAGTTCTTC. Translating it yields CASSPGLLGEQFF. Looking up the rest from reference TRBV18 and TRBJ2-1 gives the full variable domain: NAGVMQNPRHLVRRRGQEARLRCSPMKGHSHVYWYRQLPEEGLKFMVYLQKENIIDESGMPKERFSAEFPKEGPSILRIQQVVRGDSAAYFCASSPGLLGEQFFGPGTRLTVL.

On this clone itself: The junction departs from germline at one end; a sequencing error may be responsible. This rearrangement joins TRBV5-7 to TRBJ1-2; D gene ambiguous. TRBV5-7 is an ORF, and what it does is uncertain. The CDR3 has 14 residues. CDR3 nucleotide sequence: TGCGCCAGCAGCTTGGCTTACCAAGCCTATGGCTACACCTTC. Protein: CASSLAYQAYGYTF.

The chain employs TRBV6-6 and TRBJ2-7; a weak D match, TRBD1 (6 bases). The CDR3 loop spans 14 amino acids. The germline gives CDR1 MNHNY, CDR2 SVGAGI (reference sequence). V shed 6 bases and J shed 6 bases, with 18 bases lying between them. The CDR3 loop reads CASRRTEGFGEQYF. The CDR3 nucleotides read TGTGCCAGCAGGCGGACAGAAGGGTTCGGCGAGCAGTACTTC.

This rearrangement joins TRBV4-1 to TRBJ1-6; 10 bases match TRBD1. There are 16 residues in the CDR3. Looked up from germline, CDR1 is MGHRA and CDR2 is YSYEKL. Trimming took 1 base from V and 10 from J; bases not matched to a gene: 7. CDR3 bases: TGCGCCAGCAGCCAAGTAGGGGACAGGGGTGGATCACCCCTCCACTTT. This encodes CASSQVGDRGGSPLHF.

The CDR3 here is CASSPASYNEQFF. DNA of the CDR3: TGTGCCAGCTCACCTGCCTCCTACAATGAGCAGTTCTTC. J is TRBJ2-1 and V is TRBV18; D uncertain. V shed 3 bases and J shed 0 bases, with 3 bases lying between them. The CDR3 extends over 13 amino acids. Per the germline V gene, CDR1 is KGHSH and CDR2 is LQKENI.

The V call is TRBV20-1, the J call TRBJ2-5, with D uncertain. Germline CDR1 DFQATT, CDR2 SNEGSKA (reference sequence). CDR3 size: 11 residues. Trimming left V 3 bases short and J 5 bases short, with 7 bases between. As DNA, the CDR3 is TGCAGTGCTAGTGCTTTGGAGACCCAGTACTTC. Translating gives CSASALETQYF.

This sequence joins TRBV10-3 and TRBJ1-4; 7 nucleotides line up with TRBD1. The CDR3 totals 13 residues. Germline-derived CDR1 and CDR2 are ENHRY and SYGVKD. V lost 3 bases to trimming and J lost 8 bases; unmatched junction nucleotides: 3. The CDR3 here is CAISDRGEEKLFF. The CDR3 bases are TGTGCCATCAGTGACAGGGGGGAAGAAAAACTGTTTTTT.

This chain connects TRBV28 to TRBJ1-2, with a possible D match to TRBD1 (6 bases). This CDR3 has 19 amino acids. V lost 3 bases and J lost 5, with 28 bases in between. The germline CDR1 and CDR2 sequences are MDHEN and SYDVKM. CDR3 region: CASSFNWGATNLKVYGYTF. CDR3 DNA sequence: TGTGCCAGCAGTTTTAATTGGGGGGCGACCAACTTAAAAGTATATGGCTACACCTTC.

The rearrangement joins TRBV5-5 to TRBJ1-1; D may be TRBD1 (6 bases). Germline CDR1 and CDR2: SGHKS and YYEKEE (reference sequence). The V gene lost 5 bases and the J gene lost 8 bases, with 19 bases spanning the gap. The CDR3 length is 14 residues. The CDR3, as DNA: TGTGCCAGCAGTTATGCCGGGGGCCGAAGGGAAGCTTTCTTT. Translated, it gives CASSYAGGRREAFF. Full variable domain (remainder filled in from reference TRBV5-5 and TRBJ1-1): DAGVTQSPTHLIKTRGQQVTLRCSPISGHKSVSWYQQVLGQGPQFIFQYYEKEERGRGNFPDRFSARQFPNYSSELNVNALLLGDSALYLCASSYAGGRREAFFGQGTRLTVV.